Presented here are 26 T cell receptor beta chains from one specimen sequenced in a study of CXCR3-negative and CXCR3-positive naive CD8 T cells. Study conclusions and caveats: Researchers report that CXCR3-positive naive cells carry more hydrophobic TRB CDR3s than CXCR3-negative naive cells.

The libraries of TRB cDNA were constructed through 5' RACE using UMI labels. From the 5' RACE reads, TCRdb lists one entry per CDR3 protein and no DNA. Reported are some 150,000 distinct CDR3 sequences; the ten largest clones contain 0.41%. Antigens for these TCRs are unknown. Sequences were obtained from naive CXCR3+ CD8+ T cells from blood. Specified subset: CD45RO-CCR7+CD27+CD95- naive CD8+ T cells expressing CXCR3 (TNR3+). These receptors originate from a human donor in good health. Some clones in this sample may be carry-over from other donors' samples.

The chain is built from TRBV28 and TRBJ2-7; absent DNA, TCRdb's TRBD1 call cannot be checked. Germline values: CDR1 MDHEN, CDR2 SYDVKM. The CDR3 sequence is 15 residues long. The CDR3 is CASSPWTGSSYEQYF.

The rearrangement links TRBV28 to TRBJ2-1; TCRdb lists TRBD2, though no DNA is available to test this call. Germline CDR1 and CDR2: MDHEN and SYDVKM. This CDR3 region has 17 residues. CDR3 loop: CASSLFQAGGSWNEQFF.

This chain connects TRBV12-3 or TRBV12-4 to TRBJ2-7; TCRdb lists TRBD1, though no DNA is available to test this call. The CDR3 is made up of 11 amino acids. CDR3 region: CASSLGTYRYF.

The chain couples TRBV4-3 to TRBJ2-7. The CDR3 covers 13 residues. Germline CDR1 LGHNA, CDR2 YSLEER. CDR3: CASSQDPEYEQYF.

The J gene is TRBJ1-1, the V gene TRBV5-1; TCRdb gives TRBD1 as the D gene, but with no DNA this cannot be confirmed. Germline CDR1 and CDR2: SGHRS and YFSETQ. CDR3 length: 14 amino acids. The CDR3 loop is CASSLSTGAPEAFF.

The chain is built from TRBV12-3 or TRBV12-4 and TRBJ1-2; TCRdb designates TRBD1, a call that cannot be tested without DNA. This CDR3 is built from 17 residues. The CDR3 reads CASSRVRDRTSNYGYTF.

The CDR3 reads CATSEGGTEQFF. This chain links TRBV28 with TRBJ2-1; lacking DNA, the TRBD1 call made by TCRdb goes unchecked. From germline, CDR1 is MDHEN and CDR2 SYDVKM. The CDR3 runs 12 residues.

The V and J genes are TRBV4-2 and TRBJ2-3; there is no DNA to check the TCRdb D call of TRBD2. The CDR3 length is 17 residues. Germline CDR1 and CDR2: LGHNA and YNFKEQ. The CDR3 loop is CASSQESAGPSTDTQYF.

This chain links TRBV3-1 with TRBJ2-3; TCRdb proposes TRBD2, but this gene call is untestable without DNA. The CDR3 loop spans 16 amino acids. CDR1 and CDR2 (germline): LGHDT, YNNKEL (reference sequence). Here the CDR3 reads CASSPRTSPSTDTQYF.

The chain carries TRBV28 and TRBJ1-2; TCRdb outputs TRBD1, but without DNA this stays unchecked. This CDR3 is built from 14 residues. The V gene's germline CDR1 is MDHEN and CDR2 SYDVKM. CDR3 region: CASSPLTTGDGYTF.

This chain links TRBV6-2 or TRBV6-3 with TRBJ1-5; TCRdb outputs TRBD1, but without DNA this stays unchecked. Germline loops: CDR1 MNHEY, CDR2 SVGEGT. This CDR3 has 16 amino acids. Here the CDR3 reads CASSWVRDRANQPRHF.

The chain carries TRBV20-1 and TRBJ2-7. Per germline, CDR1 DFQATT and CDR2 SNEGSKA (reference sequence). This CDR3 contains 13 residues. This chain's CDR3 is CSARGRQTYEQYF.

The chain is built from TRBV5-1 and TRBJ2-2; the D call of TRBD1 rests on TCRdb alone, since no DNA is present to check it. CDR3 length: 17 residues. Germline V gene lookup returns CDR1 SGHRS and CDR2 YFSETQ. Here the CDR3 reads CASSQFASGGYTGELFF.

The V call is TRBV4-3, the J call TRBJ2-2; TCRdb's D call of TRBD2 is untestable without DNA. The CDR3 totals 16 residues. Germline V lookup: CDR1 LGHNA, CDR2 YSLEER. CDR3 amino acids: CASSPQAGRTTGELFF.

The chain has TRBV20-1 and TRBJ1-1; the D gene TCRdb calls, TRBD1, cannot be checked with no DNA. In germline, CDR1 is DFQATT, CDR2 SNEGSKA (reference sequence). This CDR3 comprises 15 residues. CDR3 sequence: CSASHKQGAMTEAFF.

This chain's CDR3 is CASSLGTEAFF. The rearrangement links TRBV12-3 or TRBV12-4 to TRBJ1-1. CDR3 length equals 11 residues.

The chain uses TRBV28 and TRBJ1-5; TCRdb selects TRBD1, and the lack of DNA leaves this call unchecked. The CDR3 runs 15 residues. Germline V gene lookup returns CDR1 MDHEN and CDR2 SYDVKM. This CDR3 reads CASSLTGSGNQPQHF.

The V and J genes are TRBV11-2 and TRBJ2-1. CDR3 size: 12 residues. Germline CDR1 and CDR2: SGHAT and FQNNGV. CDR3 sequence: CAGRLPYNEQFF.

The chain employs TRBV27 and TRBJ2-7; absent DNA, TCRdb's TRBD1 call cannot be checked. The germline V gene encodes CDR1 MNHEY and CDR2 SMNVEV (reference sequence). The CDR3 extends over 15 amino acids. CDR3 in amino acids: CASSWGQGASYEQYF.

CDR3 sequence reads: CASSPDSLGYTF. V is TRBV6-5 and J is TRBJ1-2. Germline loops: CDR1 MNHEY, CDR2 SVGAGI. This CDR3 has 12 amino acids.

The rearrangement joins TRBV4-1 to TRBJ2-7; the D call of TRBD1 rests on TCRdb alone, since no DNA is present to check it. CDR1 and CDR2 from the germline V gene are MGHRA and YSYEKL. The CDR3 covers 16 residues. The CDR3 protein is CASSQAPGANSYEQYF.

J is TRBJ1-1 and V is TRBV14; the D call from TCRdb, TRBD1, cannot be confirmed without DNA. Per the germline V gene, CDR1 is SGHDN and CDR2 is FVKESK. CDR3 length: 14 residues. The chain's CDR3 is CASSQILTGVEAFF.

This CDR3 is CASGSLGTDEDYEQYF. This sequence joins TRBV12-3 or TRBV12-4 and TRBJ2-7. There are 16 residues in the CDR3.

CDR3 residues: CASSLTGLRETQYF. V is TRBV28 and J is TRBJ2-5; as DNA is missing, the TRBD1 call by TCRdb cannot be tested. The germline CDR1 and CDR2 sequences are MDHEN and SYDVKM. The CDR3 consists of 14 residues. Based on the CDR3 plus reference TRBV28 and TRBJ2-5, the full variable domain is DVKVTQSSRYLVKRTGEKVFLECVQDMDHENMFWYRQDPGLGLRLIYFSYDVKMKEKGDIPEGYSVSREKKERFSLILESASTNQTSMYLCASSLTGLRETQYFGPGTRLLVL.

This CDR3 reads CASSIRRGGPISYEQYF. The genes are TRBV7-3 and TRBJ2-7; TCRdb designates TRBD2, a call that cannot be tested without DNA. The CDR3 is made up of 17 amino acids. The germline V gene has CDR1 SGHTA and CDR2 FQGTGA.

The CDR3 sequence is CASSLGGQPQHF. The chain recombines TRBV7-9 with TRBJ1-5. This CDR3 spans 12 amino acids. The germline CDR1 and CDR2 sequences are SEHNR and FQNEAQ (reference sequence).